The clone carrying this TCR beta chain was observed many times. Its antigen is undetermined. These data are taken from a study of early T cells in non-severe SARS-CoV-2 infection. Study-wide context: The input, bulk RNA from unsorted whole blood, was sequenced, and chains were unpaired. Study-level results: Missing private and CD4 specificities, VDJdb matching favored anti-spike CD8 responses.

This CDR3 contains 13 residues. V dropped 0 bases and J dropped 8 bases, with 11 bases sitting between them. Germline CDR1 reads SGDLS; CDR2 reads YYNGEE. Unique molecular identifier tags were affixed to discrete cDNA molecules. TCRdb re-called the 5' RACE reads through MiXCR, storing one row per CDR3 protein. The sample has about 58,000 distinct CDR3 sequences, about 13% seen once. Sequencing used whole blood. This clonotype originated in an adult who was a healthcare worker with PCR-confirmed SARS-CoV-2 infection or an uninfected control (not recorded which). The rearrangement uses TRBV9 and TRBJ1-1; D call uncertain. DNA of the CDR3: TGTGCCAGCAGCGTAGAAGAGGACTCGGAAGCTTTCTTT. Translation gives CASSVEEDSEAFF. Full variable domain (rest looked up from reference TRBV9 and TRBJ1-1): DSGVTQTPKHLITATGQRVTLRCSPRSGDLSVYWYQQSLDQGLQFLIQYYNGEERAKGNILERFSAQQFPDLHSELNLSSLELGDSALYFCASSVEEDSEAFFGQGTRLTVV.